The rows below give T cell receptor beta chains drawn from one sample of a study of blood T cell repertoires in COVID-19. Assay used: immunoSEQ multiplex PCR; TCRdb lists only in-frame clones, some missing. The sample lists about 190,000 clones, about 90% occurring once. Sequenced sample: peripheral blood. The origin of the receptors is a man in his fifties or sixties with acute or convalescent COVID-19. The CDR3 runs from the conserved cysteine through the conserved F or W. D genes are given only for firm matches. Only part of the rows carry a size: once, few, many, or a class if the clone is expanded.

-,TRBV12-3/TRBV12-4,TRBD1,TRBJ1-4,CASSSDRVEKLFF,TGTGCCAGCAGTTCCGACAGGGTTGAAAAACTGTTTTTT
-,TRBV27,TRBD1,TRBJ1-6,CASSLLPGTVNSPLHF,TGTGCCAGCAGTTTACTTCCCGGGACAGTTAATTCACCCCTCCACTTT
-,TRBV7-2,TRBD1,TRBJ1-2,CASSLPDRANYGYTF,TGTGCCAGCAGCTTACCTGACAGGGCTAACTATGGCTACACCTTC
-,TRBV7-8,-,TRBJ1-6,CASSLVMGGGTPLHF,TGTGCCAGCAGCTTAGTAATGGGGGGTGGTACACCCCTCCACTTT
once,TRBV7-9,TRBD2,TRBJ2-2,CASSPQTSGASGELFF,TGTGCCAGCAGCCCCCAGACTAGCGGGGCCTCAGGGGAGCTGTTTTTT
once,TRBV10-3,TRBD2,TRBJ2-1,CAISDPGREVYNEQFF,TGTGCCATCAGTGACCCGGGCCGGGAGGTCTACAATGAGCAGTTCTTC
-,TRBV19,TRBD1,TRBJ1-2,CASTRDSNYGYTF,TGTGCCAGTACCAGGGACAGTAACTATGGCTACACCTTC
-,TRBV4-3,TRBD1,TRBJ1-1,CASSRHRDRVPEAFF,TGCGCCAGCAGCCGCCACCGGGACAGGGTCCCTGAAGCTTTCTTT
-,TRBV2,-,TRBJ1-5,CASRSEPNQPQHF,TGTGCCAGCAGGAGTGAACCCAATCAGCCCCAGCATTTT
-,TRBV5-1,-,TRBJ2-2,CASRFAEYTGELFF,TGCGCCAGCAGGTTTGCGGAGTACACCGGGGAGCTGTTTTTT
-,TRBV14,-,TRBJ2-3,CASSPWGEADTQYF,TGTGCCAGCAGCCCTTGGGGAGAGGCAGATACGCAGTATTTT
-,TRBV7-6,-,TRBJ1-5,CASTPFGREGNQPQHF,TGTGCCAGCACCCCTTTCGGCAGGGAAGGCAATCAGCCCCAGCATTTT
few,TRBV28,TRBD2,TRBJ2-2,CASRDPQRLATGELFF,TGTGCCAGCCGGGATCCTCAAAGACTAGCAACCGGGGAGCTGTTTTTT
few,TRBV29-1,-,TRBJ1-2,CSVPQGRDGYTF,TGCAGCGTCCCCCAGGGGCGGGATGGCTACACCTTC
-,TRBV6-2/TRBV6-3,TRBD1,TRBJ1-2,CASSAPGQGNYGYTF,TGTGCCAGCAGTGCTCCGGGACAGGGGAACTATGGCTACACCTTC
-,TRBV19,-,TRBJ1-1,CASSIEPGGTEAFF,TGTGCCAGTAGTATAGAACCAGGCGGGACTGAAGCTTTCTTT
few,TRBV9,TRBD1,TRBJ1-2,CASSITGGGMNGYTF,TGTGCCAGCAGCATCACAGGGGGCGGGATGAATGGCTACACCTTC
-,TRBV5-4,-,TRBJ2-1,CASSLDQARAWNEQFF,TGTGCCAGCAGCTTGGATCAGGCGCGGGCCTGGAATGAGCAGTTCTTC
-,TRBV27,TRBD2,TRBJ2-3,CASSLGGASGSPTQYF,TGTGCCAGCAGTTTGGGTGGGGCTAGCGGGAGCCCCACGCAGTATTTT
once,TRBV19,-,TRBJ1-1,CASSILSGKAFF,TGTGCCAGTAGTATCCTGTCAGGGAAAGCTTTCTTT
-,TRBV29-1,TRBD2,TRBJ2-1,CSVELADYNEQFF,TGCAGCGTTGAACTAGCGGATTACAATGAGCAGTTCTTC
-,TRBV19,TRBD1,TRBJ2-3,CASSRKDRALDTQYF,TGTGCCAGTAGTCGTAAGGACAGGGCACTCGATACGCAGTATTTT
-,TRBV25-1,-,TRBJ2-2,CASSDRTGELFF,TGTGCCAGCAGTGACCGCACCGGGGAGCTGTTTTTT
-,TRBV4-2,-,TRBJ2-2,CAGSQDQGYFTGELFF,TGTGCCGGCAGCCAAGATCAGGGGTATTTCACCGGGGAGCTGTTTTTT
-,TRBV19,TRBD1,TRBJ1-1,CASSIWDREDTEAFF,TGTGCCAGTAGTATATGGGACAGGGAGGACACTGAAGCTTTCTTT
-,TRBV9,TRBD1,TRBJ2-3,CASSTRQGAGVDTQYF,TGTGCCAGCAGCACCCGACAGGGGGCCGGAGTTGATACGCAGTATTTT
once,TRBV30,TRBD1,TRBJ1-6,CAWGGQENNSPLHF,TGTGCCTGGGGGGGACAGGAGAATAATTCACCCCTCCACTTT
-,TRBV5-1,-,TRBJ1-3,CASSSGLGNTIYF,TGCGCCAGCAGCTCTGGACTAGGAAACACCATATATTTT
-,TRBV29-1,TRBD1,TRBJ1-4,CSVGGGEKLFF,TGCAGCGTAGGAGGGGGCGAAAAACTGTTTTTT